A selection of T cell receptor beta chains follows, all from one sample in a study of neurological immune-mediated disorders. TCRdb reprocessed the 5' RACE reads with MiXCR, giving one entry per CDR3 protein. The repertoire has 70,000 or so distinct CDR3 sequences, around 3% of them found once; the top ten carry about 5.5%. The specimen was PBMCs. The source of these receptors is a woman between 50 and 59 years old with multiple sclerosis. Both conserved end residues are part of each CDR3. The D gene is left open where the match is weak. Clone size is shown for a subset of rows, as once, few, many or a class of expanded clone.

abundance,d_gene,j_gene,v_gene,CDR3nt,CDR3aa
many,.,TRBJ2-7,TRBV7-9,TGTGCCAGTTCTAACCAATACGAGCAGTACTTC,CASSNQYEQYF
many,.,TRBJ2-1,TRBV7-2,TGTGCCAGCAGCCCCCTCGTTAATGAGCAGTTCTTC,CASSPLVNEQFF
many,TRBD1,TRBJ1-2,TRBV5-1,TGCGCCAGCAGCTTGGAGACAGGGGGCCACTATGGCTACACCTTC,CASSLETGGHYGYTF
many,TRBD1,TRBJ1-3,TRBV20-1,TGCAGTGCGCCGGACAGGATTCAGGAAAACACCATATATTTT,CSAPDRIQENTIYF
many,TRBD2,TRBJ2-5,TRBV20-1,TGCAGTGCTAGAGGCGGGGGGACCCAGTACTTC,CSARGGGTQYF
many,.,TRBJ1-6,TRBV28,TGTGCCAGCAGAGAGTTGGCTTCACCCCTCCACTTT,CASRELASPLHF
many,.,TRBJ1-1,TRBV27,TGTGCCAGCAGGTCGGGTAACACTGAAGCTTTCTTT,CASRSGNTEAFF
many,.,TRBJ2-5,TRBV9,TGTGCCAGCAGCGTAGTGGAGACCCAGTACTTC,CASSVVETQYF
many,.,TRBJ2-5,TRBV5-1,TGCGCCAGCAGCTTTAACTCCCAAGAGACCCAGTACTTC,CASSFNSQETQYF
many,.,TRBJ2-3,TRBV20-1,TGCAGTTCACCACGAGCCGCCCAGGGGTCAGATACGCAGTATTTT,CSSPRAAQGSDTQYF
many,TRBD1,TRBJ1-1,TRBV7-9,TGTGCCAGCAGCTTAGTCAGGGGGGACACTGAAGCTTTCTTT,CASSLVRGDTEAFF
many,.,TRBJ2-4,TRBV14,TGTGCCAGCAGCCAAGTTCACAGGGCCTCCCTAGCCAAAAACATTCAGTACTTC,CASSQVHRASLAKNIQYF
many,TRBD2,TRBJ2-7,TRBV20-1,TGCAGTGCTGGCTTTCCGGGACTAGCGGGAGGGCCCAACCACGAGCAGTACTTC,CSAGFPGLAGGPNHEQYF
many,.,TRBJ2-5,TRBV7-2,TGTGCCAGCAGCCGAGTGGGGACCCAGTACTTC,CASSRVGTQYF
many,.,TRBJ1-6,TRBV6-2/TRBV6-3,TGTGCCAGCAGTCCTATGACAAATTCACCCCTCCACTTT,CASSPMTNSPLHF
many,.,TRBJ2-7,TRBV20-1,TGCAGTGCTAAGGCGGCTAGAGCCACCTACGAGCAGTACTTC,CSAKAARATYEQYF
.,.,TRBJ1-5,TRBV2,TGTGCCAGCAGTGAATCCCAGAGCAATCAGCCCCAGCATTTT,CASSESQSNQPQHF
many,.,TRBJ1-2,TRBV3-1,TGTGCCAGCAGCCACCGGGACACCTATGGCTACACCTTC,CASSHRDTYGYTF
many,.,TRBJ2-2,TRBV12-3/TRBV12-4,TGTGCCAGCAGTTTAGCCAGGAACACCGGGGAGCTGTTTTTT,CASSLARNTGELFF
many,.,TRBJ2-5,TRBV7-9,TGTGCCAGCAGCTTTGGGGCCGGTGATTGGACCCAGTACTTC,CASSFGAGDWTQYF
many,.,TRBJ1-5,TRBV27,TGTGCCAGCAGTTCCGGGGTGGGGCAGCCCCAGCATTTT,CASSSGVGQPQHF
many,TRBD1,TRBJ1-1,TRBV7-9,TGTGCCAGCAGCTCAGCCGGGACAGGAGCTTTCTTT,CASSSAGTGAFF
many,TRBD2,TRBJ2-3,TRBV20-1,TGCAGTGCTAGACCACTAGCGGGGGGCACAGATACGCAGTATTTT,CSARPLAGGTDTQYF
many,.,TRBJ2-7,TRBV20-1,TGCAGTGCCCCGGACTATAAGACCTACGAGCAGTACTTC,CSAPDYKTYEQYF
many,.,TRBJ1-5,TRBV20-1,TGCAGTGCTAGTCAAGTGGCGCCCCAGCATTTT,CSASQVAPQHF
.,TRBD2,TRBJ2-7,TRBV11-3,TGTGCCAGCAGCCCCAGAGGTCAACTAGCGGGCTATTATCCCTACGAGCAGTACTTC,CASSPRGQLAGYYPYEQYF
many,.,TRBJ1-2,TRBV20-1,TGCTGTTCAGGTCCAGGCGATGGCTACACCTTC,CCSGPGDGYTF
many,.,TRBJ2-3,TRBV5-1,TGCGCCAGCAGCTTAGAGCGGAACACAGATACGCAGTATTTT,CASSLERNTDTQYF
many,.,TRBJ1-4,TRBV20-1,TGCAGTGCTAGTGTGGGTGAAAAACTGTTTTTT,CSASVGEKLFF
many,.,TRBJ1-6,TRBV25-1,TGTGCCAGCAGTGAAAGGTTCTCGTATAATTCACCCCTCCACTTT,CASSERFSYNSPLHF
many,.,TRBJ2-5,TRBV2,TGTGCCAGCAGTTGGGGCCCTTTGCGGGGGCCTGGGGAGACCCAGTACTTC,CASSWGPLRGPGETQYF
many,.,TRBJ2-7,TRBV20-1,TGCAGTGCTAGATCGCGGGCAACGAGCTCCTACGAGCAGTACTTC,CSARSRATSSYEQYF
many,.,TRBJ2-7,TRBV27,TGTGCCAGCAGTCTTAATTCAGGGGTAGCGGCCTACGAGCAGTACTTC,CASSLNSGVAAYEQYF
many,TRBD1,TRBJ2-2,TRBV20-1,TGCAGTGCTAGAGATCGTGTCACAGGGGCCACCGGGGAGCTGTTTTTT,CSARDRVTGATGELFF
many,TRBD1,TRBJ1-6,TRBV5-1,TGCGCCAGCAGCTCTCGGACAGGGGCATCACCCCTCCACTTT,CASSSRTGASPLHF
many,TRBD1,TRBJ1-5,TRBV27,TGTGCCAGCAGCTCGGACAGGCACAATCAGCCCCAGCATTTT,CASSSDRHNQPQHF
.,.,TRBJ1-5,TRBV20-1,TGCAGTGAGGCCCGGGATTTAAATCAGCCCCAGCATTTT,CSEARDLNQPQHF
many,.,TRBJ2-7,TRBV27,TGTGCCAGCAGTTTATCGGACAGTTACTACGAGCAGTACTTC,CASSLSDSYYEQYF
many,.,TRBJ1-1,TRBV4-3,TGCGCCAGCAGCCATCAACCCTCGGGAGGGCGGAACACTGAAGCTTTCTTT,CASSHQPSGGRNTEAFF
many,.,TRBJ2-2,TRBV20-1,TGCAGTGCCCTTACCCAAGGGGCCGGGGAGCTGTTTTTT,CSALTQGAGELFF
many,.,TRBJ2-1,TRBV10-3,TGTGCCATCACCGGGGCCGAGGGCTACAATGAGCAGTTCTTC,CAITGAEGYNEQFF
many,.,TRBJ1-5,TRBV12-3/TRBV12-4,TGTGCCAGCAGTTTTGGGCCGGGGGGGAATAATCAGCCCCAGCATTTT,CASSFGPGGNNQPQHF
many,TRBD2,TRBJ2-7,TRBV5-1,TGCGCCAGCGGACCTTCTAGCGGGAGCTACGAGCAGTACTTC,CASGPSSGSYEQYF
.,.,TRBJ2-2,TRBV20-1,TGCAGTGCTAGTGGGGGAGCGAACACCGGGGAGCTGTTTTTT,CSASGGANTGELFF
few,.,TRBJ1-1,TRBV18,TGTGCCAGCTCACCCCTAGAATTAGACCTGGGGACTGAAGCTTTCTTT,CASSPLELDLGTEAFF
many,.,TRBJ1-1,TRBV5-1,TGCGCCAGCAGCTTCCTCCAGGCTTCAGGAAACACTGAAGCTTTCTTT,CASSFLQASGNTEAFF
many,TRBD1,TRBJ2-5,TRBV24-1,TGTGCCACCAGCGGCAGGGGGAACAAAGAGACCCAGTACTTC,CATSGRGNKETQYF